This T cell receptor (beta chain) appears in the sequencing data of a study of breast tumors, draining lymph nodes, adjacent tissues. Study-wide results and caveats: Data only fit, rather than demonstrated, lymph node origin of most tumor T cells. Compared with basal-like, luminal-like tumors shared significantly more repertoire with nontumor tissue.

Axillary draining lymph nodes of breast cancer patients supplied the node samples. This CDR3 region has 15 residues. V was trimmed by 0 bases and J by 4 bases, leaving 10 bases between them. CDR1 is LNHNV and CDR2 is YYDKDF in the germline V gene (reference sequence). A single record per CDR3 protein comes from TCRdb applying MiXCR to the multiplex PCR reads. The sample lists some 85,000 distinct CDR3 sequences, approximately 30% occurring once. This clonotype was counted many times. No antigen is known for it. Sequencing was carried out using axillary lymph node tissue. This chain uses TRBV15 with TRBJ1-5, with D maybe TRBD1 (6 bases). The source of this sequence is a female donor with breast cancer. Some clones in this sample may be carry-over from other donors' samples. CDR3 DNA sequence: TGTGCCACCAGCAGAGATAGGGGGGAAAATCAGCCCCAGCATTTT. It translates to CATSRDRGENQPQHF.